The T cell receptor beta chain described here comes from a study of CD8 T cells in Susac syndrome. Study-wide results and limits: The study's TCR sequencing and HLA analysis drew on a certain number of individuals. That number was acknowledged as relatively small.

Reverse transcription used about 0.5 to 1 ug RNA and random hexamers. The CDR3 of TCR beta was amplified by immunoSEQ multiplex PCR across 54 Vbeta and 13 Jbeta. TCRdb reanalysed the immunoSEQ multiplex PCR reads using MiXCR and keeps one entry per CDR3 protein. Of roughly 200,000 distinct CDR3 sequences listed, 90% to 95% are singletons. Turning to this clonotype: What it binds is unknown.

Sequencing targeted TCR beta in T cells from blood (CD8+ and CD4+). FACS was used to enrich TEMRA cells, whereas the CD8+ and CD4+ T cells were obtained by negative isolation. The specimen was CD4+ T cells from PBMCs. This receptor was obtained from a human donor in good health.

The CDR3 is CASSLGRGLYEQYF. CDR3 nucleotide sequence: TGCGCCAGCAGCTTGGGCAGGGGGCTATACGAGCAGTACTTC. The chain recombines TRBV5-1 with TRBJ2-7, with 8 bases identical to TRBD1. The length of the CDR3 is 14 residues. J lost 4 bases, V lost 0 bases, and 3 bases had no gene match. Germline V lookup: CDR1 SGHRS, CDR2 YFSETQ.